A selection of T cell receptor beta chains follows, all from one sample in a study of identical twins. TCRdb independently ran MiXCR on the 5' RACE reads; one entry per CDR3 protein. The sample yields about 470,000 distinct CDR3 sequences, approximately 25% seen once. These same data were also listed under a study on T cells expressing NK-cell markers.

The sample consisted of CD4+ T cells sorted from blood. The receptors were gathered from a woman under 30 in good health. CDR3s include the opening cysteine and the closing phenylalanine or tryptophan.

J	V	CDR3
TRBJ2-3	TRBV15	CATSREGSRQYF
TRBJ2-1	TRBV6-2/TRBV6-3	CASNPRRSYNEQFF
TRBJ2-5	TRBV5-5	CASGPGHKETQYF
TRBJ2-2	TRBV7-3	CASSLTSSGGPNTGELFF
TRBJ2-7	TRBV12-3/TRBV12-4	CASSLAGQGLYEQYF
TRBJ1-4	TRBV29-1	CSVRDRVNEKLFF
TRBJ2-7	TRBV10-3	CATRDITYEQYF
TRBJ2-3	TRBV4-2	CASGRGQGALYRDTQYF
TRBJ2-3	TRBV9	CASSEAPLAGGADTQYF
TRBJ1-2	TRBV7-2	CASSLRTNILLGYTF
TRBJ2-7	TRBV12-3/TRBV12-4	CASTFGSGPYEQYF
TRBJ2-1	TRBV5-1	CASSLRGNNEQFF
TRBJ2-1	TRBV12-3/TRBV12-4	CASSFPQGRLARDNEQFF
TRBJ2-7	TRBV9	CASSVGPGYEQYF
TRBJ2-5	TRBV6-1	CASSGTVEETQYF
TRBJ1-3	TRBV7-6	CASSLPSSGNTIYF
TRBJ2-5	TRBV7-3	CASSKNGLRGVETQYF
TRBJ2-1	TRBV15	CATRRESQSNEQFF
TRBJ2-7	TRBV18	CASSPASYEQYF
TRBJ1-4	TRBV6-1	CASNPQGPRGGEKLFF
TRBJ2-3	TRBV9	CASSVAIRTGSTDTQYF
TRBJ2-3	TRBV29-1	CSAHKPGTDTQYF
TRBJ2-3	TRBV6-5	CASSYVGQGVDTQYF
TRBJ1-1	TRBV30	CAWGTVYRAEAFF
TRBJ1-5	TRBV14	CASSPLGSNQPQHF
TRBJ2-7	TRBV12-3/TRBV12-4	CASSPYRDGAKEQYF
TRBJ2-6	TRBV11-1	CASSPIRTGANSGANVLTF
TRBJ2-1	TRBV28	CASSLQAGVQFF
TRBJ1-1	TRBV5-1	CASSLTGARTEAFF
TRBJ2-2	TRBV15	CATSRDRSLRGKNTGELFF
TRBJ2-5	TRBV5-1	CASSFGASGRETQYF
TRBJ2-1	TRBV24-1	CATSESTGRGNEQFF
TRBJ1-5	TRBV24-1	CATSPAGGWQPQHF
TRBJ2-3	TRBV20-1	CSVNSGKGTDTQYF
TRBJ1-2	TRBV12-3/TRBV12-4	CASSPQTGALYGYTF
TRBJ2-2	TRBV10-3	CAITGRADTGELFF
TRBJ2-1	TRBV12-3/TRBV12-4	CASSSRGSSYNEQFF
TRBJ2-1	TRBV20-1	CSARTSGYEQFF